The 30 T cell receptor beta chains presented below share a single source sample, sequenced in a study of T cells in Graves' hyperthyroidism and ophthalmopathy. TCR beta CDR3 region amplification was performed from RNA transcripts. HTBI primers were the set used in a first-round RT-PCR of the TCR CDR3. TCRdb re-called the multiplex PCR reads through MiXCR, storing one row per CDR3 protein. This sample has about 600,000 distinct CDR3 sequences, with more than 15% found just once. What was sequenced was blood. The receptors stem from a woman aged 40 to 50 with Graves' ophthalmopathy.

This chain's CDR3 is CASSLSGTDSYEQYF. The CDR3 region has the DNA TGTGCCAGCTCACTTTCCGGGACAGACTCCTACGAGCAGTACTTC. The gene calls are TRBV18 and TRBJ2-7; 7 nucleotides align to TRBD1. Germline CDR1 reads KGHSH; CDR2 reads LQKENI. J was trimmed by 0 bases and V by 4 bases; bases with no gene match: 6. The CDR3 loop spans 15 amino acids.

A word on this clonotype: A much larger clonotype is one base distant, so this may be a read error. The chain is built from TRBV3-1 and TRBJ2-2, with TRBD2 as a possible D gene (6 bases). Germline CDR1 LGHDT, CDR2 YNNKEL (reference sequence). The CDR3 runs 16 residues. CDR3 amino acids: CAGSQRRGWYTGELFF. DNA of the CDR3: TGTGCCGGCAGCCAAAGGCGGGGATGGTACACCGGGGAGCTGTTTTTT. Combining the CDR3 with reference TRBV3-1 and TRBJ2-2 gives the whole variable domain DTAVSQTPKYLVTQMGNDKSIKCEQNLGHDTMYWYKQDSKKFLKIMFSYNNKELIINETVPNRFSPKSPDKAHLNLHINSLELGDSAVYFCAGSQRRGWYTGELFFGEGSRLTVL.

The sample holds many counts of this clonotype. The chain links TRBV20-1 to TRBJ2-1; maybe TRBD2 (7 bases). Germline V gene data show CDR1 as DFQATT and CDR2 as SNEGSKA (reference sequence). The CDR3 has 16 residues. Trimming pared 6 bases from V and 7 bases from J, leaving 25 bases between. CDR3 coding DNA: TGCAGTGCCCGGGGGGTTCTTGGGGGGGCGCGGAATGAGCAGTTCTTC. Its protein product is CSARGVLGGARNEQFF.

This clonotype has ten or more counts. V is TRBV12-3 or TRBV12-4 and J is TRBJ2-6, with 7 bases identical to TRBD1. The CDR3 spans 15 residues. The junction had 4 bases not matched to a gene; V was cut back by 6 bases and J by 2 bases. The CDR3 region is CASRTDRAGANVLTF. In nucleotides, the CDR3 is TGTGCCAGCAGGACAGACAGGGCTGGGGCCAACGTCCTGACTTTC.

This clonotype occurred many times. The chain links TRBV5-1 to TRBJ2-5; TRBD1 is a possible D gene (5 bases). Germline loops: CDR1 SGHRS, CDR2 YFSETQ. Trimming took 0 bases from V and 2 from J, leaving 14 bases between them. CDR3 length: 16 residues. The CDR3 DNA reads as TGCGCCAGCAGCTTGGCCCGTGGAAGGGGACAAGAGACCCAGTACTTC. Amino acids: CASSLARGRGQETQYF.

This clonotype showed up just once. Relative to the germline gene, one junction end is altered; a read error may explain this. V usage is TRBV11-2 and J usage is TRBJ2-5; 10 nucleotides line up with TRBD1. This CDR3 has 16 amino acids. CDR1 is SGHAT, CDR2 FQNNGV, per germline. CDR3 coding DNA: TGCGCCAGCAGCCAAGTCTTAGGGACAGGGGTCGAGACCCAGTACTTC. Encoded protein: CASSQVLGTGVETQYF.

Written as DNA, the CDR3 is TGCAGCGTCGGAGCAGGGTTTGATACGCAGTATTTT. It encodes CSVGAGFDTQYF. The gene calls are TRBV29-1 and TRBJ2-3, with a weak D call TRBD1 (5 bases). Germline V gene lookup returns CDR1 SQVTM and CDR2 ANQGSEA. CDR3 length: 12 amino acids. Trimming cost V 6 bases and J 6 bases, with 13 bases left between them.

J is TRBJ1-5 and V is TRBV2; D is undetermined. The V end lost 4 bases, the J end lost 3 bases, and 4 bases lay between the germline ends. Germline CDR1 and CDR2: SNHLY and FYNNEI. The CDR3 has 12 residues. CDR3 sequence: CASSVFNQPQHF. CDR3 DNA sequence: TGTGCCAGCAGTGTTTTCAATCAGCCCCAGCATTTT.

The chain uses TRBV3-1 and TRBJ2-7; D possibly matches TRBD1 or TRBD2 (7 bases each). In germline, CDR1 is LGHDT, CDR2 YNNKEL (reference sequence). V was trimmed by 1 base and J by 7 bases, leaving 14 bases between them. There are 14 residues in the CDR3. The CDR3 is CASSQVGQRGEQYF. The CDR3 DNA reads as TGTGCCAGCAGCCAAGTGGGACAGCGGGGAGAGCAGTACTTC.

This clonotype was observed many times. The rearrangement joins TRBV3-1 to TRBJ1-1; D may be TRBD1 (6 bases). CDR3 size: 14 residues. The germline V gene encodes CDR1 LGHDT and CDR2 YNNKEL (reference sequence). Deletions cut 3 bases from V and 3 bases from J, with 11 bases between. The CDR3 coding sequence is TGTGCCAGCAGCCACAGGGGCCGGTACACTGAAGCTTTCTTT. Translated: CASSHRGRYTEAFF.

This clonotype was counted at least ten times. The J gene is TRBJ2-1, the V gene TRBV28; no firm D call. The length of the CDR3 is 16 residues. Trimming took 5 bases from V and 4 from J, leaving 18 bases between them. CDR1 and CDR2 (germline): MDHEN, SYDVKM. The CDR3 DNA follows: TGTGCCAGCAGTCAAAGCGACAATCGGCTTTACAATGAGCAGTTCTTC. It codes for CASSQSDNRLYNEQFF.

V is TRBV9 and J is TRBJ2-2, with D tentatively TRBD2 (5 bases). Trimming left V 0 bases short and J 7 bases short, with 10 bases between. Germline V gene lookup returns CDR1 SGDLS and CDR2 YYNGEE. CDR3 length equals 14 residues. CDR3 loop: CASSVDSEDGELFF. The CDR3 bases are TGTGCCAGCAGCGTAGATTCGGAGGACGGGGAGCTGTTTTTT. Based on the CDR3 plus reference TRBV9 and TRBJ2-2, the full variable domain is DSGVTQTPKHLITATGQRVTLRCSPRSGDLSVYWYQQSLDQGLQFLIQYYNGEERAKGNILERFSAQQFPDLHSELNLSSLELGDSALYFCASSVDSEDGELFFGEGSRLTVL.

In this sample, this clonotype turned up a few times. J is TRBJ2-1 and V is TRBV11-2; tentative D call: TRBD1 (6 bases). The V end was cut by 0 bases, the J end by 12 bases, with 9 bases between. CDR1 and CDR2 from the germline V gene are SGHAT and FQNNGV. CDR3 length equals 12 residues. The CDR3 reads CASSLDEQGQFF. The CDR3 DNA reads TGTGCCAGCAGCTTAGACGAACAGGGGCAGTTCTTC.

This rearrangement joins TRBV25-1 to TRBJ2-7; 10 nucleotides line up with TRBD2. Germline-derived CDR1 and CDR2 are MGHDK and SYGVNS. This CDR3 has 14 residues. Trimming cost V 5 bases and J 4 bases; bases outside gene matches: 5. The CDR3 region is CASSPLAGVYEQYF. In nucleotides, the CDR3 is TGTGCCAGCAGTCCGCTAGCGGGGGTTTACGAGCAGTACTTC.

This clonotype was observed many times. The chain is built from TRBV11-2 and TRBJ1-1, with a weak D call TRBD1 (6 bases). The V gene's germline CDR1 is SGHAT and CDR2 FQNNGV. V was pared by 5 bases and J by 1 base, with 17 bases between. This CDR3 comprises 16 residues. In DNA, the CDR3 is TGTGCCAGCAGCCGCCCCCCGGCAGGGGAGAACACTGAAGCTTTCTTT. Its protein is CASSRPPAGENTEAFF. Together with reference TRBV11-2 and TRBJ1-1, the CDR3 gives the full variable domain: EAGVAQSPRYKIIEKRQSVAFWCNPISGHATLYWYQQILGQGPKLLIQFQNNGVVDDSQLPKDRFSAERLKGVDSTLKIQPAKLEDSAVYLCASSRPPAGENTEAFFGQGTRLTVV.

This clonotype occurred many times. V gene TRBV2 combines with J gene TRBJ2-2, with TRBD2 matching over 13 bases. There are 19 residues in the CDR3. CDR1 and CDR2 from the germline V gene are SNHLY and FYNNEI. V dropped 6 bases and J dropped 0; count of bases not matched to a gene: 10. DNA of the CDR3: TGTGCCAGCAGGTGGTTAGGGACTAGCGGGGAAACGAACACCGGGGAGCTGTTTTTT. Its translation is CASRWLGTSGETNTGELFF. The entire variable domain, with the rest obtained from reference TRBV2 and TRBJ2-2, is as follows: EPEVTQTPSHQVTQMGQEVILRCVPISNHLYFYWYRQILGQKVEFLVSFYNNEISEKSEIFDDQFSVERPDGSNFTLKIRSTKLEDSAMYFCASRWLGTSGETNTGELFFGEGSRLTVL.

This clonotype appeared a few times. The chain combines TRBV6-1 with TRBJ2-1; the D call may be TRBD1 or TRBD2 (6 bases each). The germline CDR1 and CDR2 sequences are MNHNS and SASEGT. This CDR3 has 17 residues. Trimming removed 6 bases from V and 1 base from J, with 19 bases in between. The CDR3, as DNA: TGTGCCAGCAGGGCGAGGGGGAGGTCCAGGTCCTACAATGAGCAGTTCTTC. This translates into CASRARGRSRSYNEQFF.

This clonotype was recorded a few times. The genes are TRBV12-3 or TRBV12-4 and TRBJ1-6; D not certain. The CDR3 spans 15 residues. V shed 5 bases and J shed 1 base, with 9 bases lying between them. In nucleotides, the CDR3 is TGTGCCAGCAGTGAGGTTTTTTCCTATAATTCACCCCTCCACTTT. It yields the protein CASSEVFSYNSPLHF.

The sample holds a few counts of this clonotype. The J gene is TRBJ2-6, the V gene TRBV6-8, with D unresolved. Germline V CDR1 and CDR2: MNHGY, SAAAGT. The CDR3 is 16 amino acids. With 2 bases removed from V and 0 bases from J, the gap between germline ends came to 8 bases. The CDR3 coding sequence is TGTGCCAGCAGTTACACCCGACCCTCTGGGGCCAACGTCCTGACTTTC. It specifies CASSYTRPSGANVLTF.

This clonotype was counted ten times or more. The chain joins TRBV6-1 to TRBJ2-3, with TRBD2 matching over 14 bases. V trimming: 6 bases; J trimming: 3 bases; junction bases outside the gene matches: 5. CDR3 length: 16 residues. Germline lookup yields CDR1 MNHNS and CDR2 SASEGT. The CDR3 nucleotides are TGTGCCAGCAGAGCGACTAGCGGGGGGGATACAGATACGCAGTATTTT. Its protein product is CASRATSGGDTDTQYF.

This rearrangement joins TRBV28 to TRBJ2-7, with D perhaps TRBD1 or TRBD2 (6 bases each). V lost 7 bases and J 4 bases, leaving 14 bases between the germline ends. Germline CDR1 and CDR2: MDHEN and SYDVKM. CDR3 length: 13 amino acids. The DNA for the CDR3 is TGTGCCAGCAAGGGGGGCTGGAATTACGAGCAGTACTTC. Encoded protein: CASKGGWNYEQYF. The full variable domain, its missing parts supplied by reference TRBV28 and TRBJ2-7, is DVKVTQSSRYLVKRTGEKVFLECVQDMDHENMFWYRQDPGLGLRLIYFSYDVKMKEKGDIPEGYSVSREKKERFSLILESASTNQTSMYLCASKGGWNYEQYFGPGTRLTVT.

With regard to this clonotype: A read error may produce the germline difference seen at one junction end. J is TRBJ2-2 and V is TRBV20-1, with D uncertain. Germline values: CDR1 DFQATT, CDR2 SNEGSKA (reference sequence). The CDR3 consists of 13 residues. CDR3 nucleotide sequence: TGCAGTGTTAGAGAACTAAATACCGGGGAGCTGTTTTTT. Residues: CSVRELNTGELFF.

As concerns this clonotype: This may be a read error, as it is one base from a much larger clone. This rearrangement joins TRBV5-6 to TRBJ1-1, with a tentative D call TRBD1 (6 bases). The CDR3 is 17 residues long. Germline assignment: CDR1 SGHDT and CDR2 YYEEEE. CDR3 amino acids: CASSTYSLIQQGTVAFF. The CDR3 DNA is TGTGCCAGCAGCACTTACAGCCTGATACAGCAGGGGACTGTAGCTTTCTTT.

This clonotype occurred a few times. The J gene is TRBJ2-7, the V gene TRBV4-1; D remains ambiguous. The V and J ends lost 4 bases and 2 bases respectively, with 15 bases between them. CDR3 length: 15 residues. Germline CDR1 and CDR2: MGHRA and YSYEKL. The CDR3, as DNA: TGCGCCAGCAGCCCCCCCCTGGCAGCGCCCTACGAGCAGTACTTC. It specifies CASSPPLAAPYEQYF.

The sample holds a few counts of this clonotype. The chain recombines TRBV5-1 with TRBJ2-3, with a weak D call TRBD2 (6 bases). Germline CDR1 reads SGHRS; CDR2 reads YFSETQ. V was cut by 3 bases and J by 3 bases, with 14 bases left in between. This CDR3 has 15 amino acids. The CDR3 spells CASSWAGTWTDTQYF. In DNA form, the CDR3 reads TGCGCCAGCAGCTGGGCCGGGACTTGGACAGATACGCAGTATTTT.

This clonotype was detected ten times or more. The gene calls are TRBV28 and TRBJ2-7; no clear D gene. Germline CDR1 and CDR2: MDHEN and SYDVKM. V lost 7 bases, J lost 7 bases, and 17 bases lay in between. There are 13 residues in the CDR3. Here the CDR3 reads CASIPWSDGEQYF. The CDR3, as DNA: TGTGCCAGCATACCCTGGTCGGACGGGGAGCAGTACTTC.

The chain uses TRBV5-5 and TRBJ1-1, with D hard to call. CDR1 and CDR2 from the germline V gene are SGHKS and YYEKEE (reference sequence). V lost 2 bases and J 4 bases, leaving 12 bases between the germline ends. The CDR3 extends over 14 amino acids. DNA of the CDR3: TGTGCCAGCAGCTTTGGGGAGTGGGGCACTGAAGCTTTCTTT. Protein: CASSFGEWGTEAFF.

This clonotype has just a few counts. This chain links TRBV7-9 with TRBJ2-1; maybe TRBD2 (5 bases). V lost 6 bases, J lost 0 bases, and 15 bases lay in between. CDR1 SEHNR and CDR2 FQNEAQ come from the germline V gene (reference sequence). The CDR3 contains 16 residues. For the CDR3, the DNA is TGTGCCAGCAGTCCTTTAGGGAGAAGCTCCTACAATGAGCAGTTCTTC. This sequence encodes CASSPLGRSSYNEQFF.

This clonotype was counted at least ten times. CDR3 in DNA: TGTGCCAGCTCACAACTAGCGACAGATACGCAGTATTTT. As protein: CASSQLATDTQYF. V usage is TRBV18 and J usage is TRBJ2-3; 7 nucleotides match TRBD2. Germline V lookup: CDR1 KGHSH, CDR2 LQKENI. The CDR3 consists of 13 residues. V was pared by 4 bases and J by 3 bases, with 1 base of the junction left unmatched.

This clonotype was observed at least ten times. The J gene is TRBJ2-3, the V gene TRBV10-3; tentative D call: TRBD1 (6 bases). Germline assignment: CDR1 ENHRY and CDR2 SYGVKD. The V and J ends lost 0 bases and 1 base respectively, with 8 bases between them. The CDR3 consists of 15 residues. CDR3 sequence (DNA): TGTGCCATCAGTGAGTCCAGGGGACGCACAGATACGCAGTATTTT. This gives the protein CAISESRGRTDTQYF.